This T cell receptor beta chain was recorded in a study of OX40 agonist ivuxolimab in advanced cancers. The length of the CDR3 is 12 residues. Germline-derived CDR1 and CDR2 are MNHEY and SMNVEV (reference sequence). The V gene lost 8 bases and the J gene lost 11 bases, with 18 bases spanning the gap. Profiling relied on immunoSEQ multiplex PCR, and the TCRdb table lists in-frame clones only, not all of them. The profile shows approximately 70,000 clones, 94% of them singletons. This material consisted of CD4+ or CD8+ T cells sorted from blood, taken in a trial of the OX40 agonist ivuxolimab. This sequence joins TRBV27 and TRBJ1-1; weak D call: TRBD1 (6 bases). The sequence was obtained from an adult with an advanced solid tumor such as melanoma, head and neck, liver or kidney cancer. For the CDR3, the DNA is TGTGCCAGCGTAGGGACATCCGGGGGGGCTTTCTTT. This codes for CASVGTSGGAFF.